The rows below give T cell receptor beta chains drawn from one sample of a study of PD-1 blockade in classical Hodgkin lymphoma. TCRdb's copy holds only in-frame clones and misses some; the assay was immunoSEQ multiplex PCR. The sample lists 57,000 or so clones, 88% seen once, with 12% in the top ten. The source material was peripheral blood mononuclear cells (PBMCs), sampled at baseline. The receptors stem from a human donor with classical Hodgkin lymphoma. CDR3s include the opening cysteine and the closing phenylalanine or tryptophan. D genes are given only for firm matches. Part of the rows lack a size; the others show once, few, many or a class for expanded clones.

j_call d_call v_call clone_size cdr3_nt cdr3_aa
TRBJ2-7 NA TRBV18 NA TGTGCCAGCTCACCCCCCAATTCCTACGAGCAGTACTTC CASSPPNSYEQYF
TRBJ1-3 TRBD1 TRBV27 NA TGTGCCAGCAGTCCCAGGGGGAGAGGAAACACCATATATTTT CASSPRGRGNTIYF
TRBJ1-2 TRBD1 TRBV29-1 NA TGCAGCGCACGGACAGGGGATGGCTACACCTTC CSARTGDGYTF
TRBJ2-2 NA TRBV7-9 NA TGTGCCAGCAGCTTAGGATCGGCAGGGAGAGTTGGGGAGCTGTTTTTT CASSLGSAGRVGELFF
TRBJ2-7 TRBD2 TRBV5-1 NA TGCGCCAGCAGCACGGACGGGGGGAAGGTGGGCGAGCAGTACTTC CASSTDGGKVGEQYF
TRBJ2-4 NA TRBV11-3 NA TGTGCCAGCAGCGAGGGCGGAGCCAAAAACATTCAGTACTTC CASSEGGAKNIQYF
TRBJ2-3 NA TRBV7-8 NA TGTGCCAGCAGCTTAGACGCCAACCCCCCCATCCGTCCGCAGTATTTT CASSLDANPPIRPQYF
TRBJ1-3 NA TRBV6-5 NA TGTGCCAGCAGTTACGAGGTGAACACCATATATTTT CASSYEVNTIYF
TRBJ1-5 NA TRBV6-5 NA TGTGCCAGCAGTTCGTCCAGAGGGTATAGCAATCAGCCCCAGCATTTT CASSSSRGYSNQPQHF
TRBJ2-2 NA TRBV5-4 NA TGTGCCAGCAGCTTGGGGGCGGCAAACGGGGACACCGGGGAGCTGTTTTTT CASSLGAANGDTGELFF
TRBJ1-1 NA TRBV11-2 once TGTGCCAGCAGCTTTGATTGGCATGAGAACACTGAAGCTTTCTTT CASSFDWHENTEAFF
TRBJ2-7 NA TRBV10-1 NA TGCGCCAGCAAACCCCGGGTCTTCTGTACCTACGAGCAGTACTTC CASKPRVFCTYEQYF
TRBJ2-7 NA TRBV2 NA TGTGCCAGCAGTGACCCCGTTGAGTACGAGCAGTACTTC CASSDPVEYEQYF
TRBJ2-3 NA TRBV5-6 NA TGTGCCAGCAGCTTGTTTGGAAGCACAGATACGCAGTATTTT CASSLFGSTDTQYF
TRBJ1-2 NA TRBV4-3 once TGCGCCAGCAGCCAAGCTGCCGGGGGAGGCTATGGCTACACCTTC CASSQAAGGGYGYTF
TRBJ2-7 TRBD2 TRBV6-9 NA TGTGCCAGCAGTCGGGACTACGCCTCCTACGAGCAGTACTTC CASSRDYASYEQYF
TRBJ2-3 NA TRBV27 NA TGTGCCAGCAGTTGGGCGGCTGGCACAGATACGCAGTATTTT CASSWAAGTDTQYF
TRBJ2-1 TRBD2 TRBV11-3 NA TGTGCCAGCAGCGCGACTAGCGGGGCCTACAATGAGCAGTTCTTC CASSATSGAYNEQFF
TRBJ1-1 NA TRBV5-6 NA TGTGCCAGCAGCTTGATTTTCTGGGGCAGAAGAGTCACTGAAGCTTTCTTT CASSLIFWGRRVTEAFF